The 5 T cell receptor beta chains below come from one sample, sequenced in a study of human T cells and chemical hapten exposure. Each CDR3 protein gets one entry after TCRdb re-called the RACE reads with MiXCR. The sample includes some 90,000 distinct CDR3 sequences, 8.5% to 9% seen only once; the top ten take 2% to 3%. Time point reported: pre-sensitization, week 0. Documented treatment: therapeutic diphenylcyclopropenone sensitization with weekly scalp DPC. Source: whole blood, taken in connection with sensitization to the hapten diphenylcyclopropenone (DPC). The receptors originated from a man aged 35 to 55 with alopecia areata. Some clones in this sample may be carry-over from other donors' samples.

This clonotype was seen a few times. The chain is built from TRBV12-3 or TRBV12-4 and TRBJ1-1; D not resolved. This CDR3 contains 11 residues. The V end was cut by 4 bases, the J end by 5 bases, with 5 bases between. This CDR3 is CASSSLTEAFF. The DNA for the CDR3 is TGTGCCAGCAGTTCTTTAACTGAAGCTTTCTTT.

Ten or more counts support this clonotype. V gene TRBV7-9 combines with J gene TRBJ1-2, with D hard to call. Trimming took off 5 bases at V and 3 bases at J, with 7 bases between the two ends. The CDR3 is made up of 12 amino acids. CDR1 SEHNR and CDR2 FQNEAQ come from the germline V gene (reference sequence). DNA for the CDR3: TGTGCCAGCAGCGCCGACCACTATGGCTACACCTTC. This encodes CASSADHYGYTF.

The V call is TRBV6-2 or TRBV6-3, the J call TRBJ1-1; TRBD1 agrees at 9 bases. Looked up from germline, CDR1 is MNHEY and CDR2 is SVGEGT. With 2 bases clipped from V and 4 bases from J, the junction kept 5 bases outside the gene matches. This CDR3 has 15 residues. This CDR3 reads CASSYADRGATEAFF. CDR3 DNA: TGTGCCAGCAGTTACGCGGACAGGGGTGCCACTGAAGCTTTCTTT.

V gene TRBV13 combines with J gene TRBJ2-3; D gene ambiguous. Germline loops: CDR1 PRHDT, CDR2 FYEKMQ (reference sequence). V shed 4 bases and J shed 6 bases, with 23 bases lying between them. The CDR3 spans 17 residues. CDR3 sequence (DNA): TGTGCCAGCAGCTCCGAAGGGCTTGGCGCGGTGTTGGATACGCAGTATTTT. Encoded protein: CASSSEGLGAVLDTQYF. The variable domain in full, completed from reference TRBV13 and TRBJ2-3, reads AAGVIQSPRHLIKEKRETATLKCYPIPRHDTVYWYQQGPGQDPQFLISFYEKMQSDKGSIPDRFSAQQFSDYHSELNMSSLELGDSALYFCASSSEGLGAVLDTQYFGPGTRLTVL.

At least ten counts were recorded for this clonotype. The chain links TRBV20-1 to TRBJ2-3; D remains unclear. The ends were cut back, 0 bases at V and 4 bases at J, with 20 bases in the middle. The CDR3 sequence is 17 residues long. The V gene's germline CDR1 is DFQATT and CDR2 SNEGSKA (reference sequence). This CDR3 is CSARDRSAVFTPDTQYF. The DNA for the CDR3 is TGCAGTGCTAGAGATAGGTCGGCGGTTTTTACCCCAGATACGCAGTATTTT.